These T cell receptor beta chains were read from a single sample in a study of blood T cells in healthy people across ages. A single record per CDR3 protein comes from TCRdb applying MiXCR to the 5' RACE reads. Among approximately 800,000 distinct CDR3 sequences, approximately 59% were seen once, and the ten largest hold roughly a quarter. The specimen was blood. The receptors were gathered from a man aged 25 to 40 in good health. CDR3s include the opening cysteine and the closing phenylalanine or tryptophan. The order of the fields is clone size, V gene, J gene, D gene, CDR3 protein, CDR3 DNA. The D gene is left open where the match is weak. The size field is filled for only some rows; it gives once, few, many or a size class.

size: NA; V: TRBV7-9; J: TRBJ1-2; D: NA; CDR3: CASSYGSGDGHTF; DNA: TGTGCCAGCAGCTACGGTAGTGGAGATGGCCACACCTTC
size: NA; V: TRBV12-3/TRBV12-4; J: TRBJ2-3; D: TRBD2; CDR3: CASRPRTSGRTDTQYF; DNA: TGTGCCAGCAGACCCCGGACTAGCGGGAGGACAGATACGCAGTATTTT
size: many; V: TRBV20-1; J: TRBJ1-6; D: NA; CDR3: CSARGGGSPLHF; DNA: TGCAGTGCCCGTGGGGGGGGTTCACCCCTCCACTTT
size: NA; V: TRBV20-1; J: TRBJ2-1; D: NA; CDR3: CSARPFAGTDYNEQFF; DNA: TGCAGTGCTAGACCCTTTGCCGGGACGGATTACAATGAGCAGTTCTTC
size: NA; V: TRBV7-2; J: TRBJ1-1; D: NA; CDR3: CASSLGGRSAFF; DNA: TGTGCCAGCAGCTTAGGGGGCAGATCAGCTTTCTTT
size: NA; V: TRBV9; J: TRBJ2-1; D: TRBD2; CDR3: CASSVGGGAIYNEQFF; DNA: TGTGCCAGCAGCGTAGGCGGGGGGGCCATCTACAATGAGCAGTTCTTC
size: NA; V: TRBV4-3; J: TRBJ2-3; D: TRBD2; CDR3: CASSQGTSGGTSTDTQYF; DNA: TGCGCCAGCAGCCAAGGGACTAGCGGGGGGACTAGCACAGATACGCAGTATTTT
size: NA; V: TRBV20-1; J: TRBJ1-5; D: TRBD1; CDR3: CSAGGQGFEPQHF; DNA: TGCAGTGCTGGCGGACAGGGCTTTGAGCCCCAGCATTTT
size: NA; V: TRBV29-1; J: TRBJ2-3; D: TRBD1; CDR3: CSTGTGGTDTQYF; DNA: TGCAGCACCGGGACAGGGGGCACAGATACGCAGTATTTT
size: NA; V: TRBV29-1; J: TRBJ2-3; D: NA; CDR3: CSVEDDGGAEDTQYF; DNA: TGCAGCGTTGAAGACGATGGGGGGGCTGAAGATACGCAGTATTTT
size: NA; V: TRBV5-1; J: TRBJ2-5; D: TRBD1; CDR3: CASSLGQSQETQYF; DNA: TGCGCCAGCAGCCTGGGACAGTCCCAAGAGACCCAGTACTTC
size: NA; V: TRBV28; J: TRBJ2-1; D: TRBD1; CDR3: CASSSTGVVHEQFF; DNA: TGTGCCAGCAGTTCTACAGGGGTTGTGCATGAGCAGTTCTTC
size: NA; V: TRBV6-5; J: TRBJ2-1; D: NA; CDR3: CATTVGRANNEQFF; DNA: TGTGCCACCACCGTTGGCCGGGCCAACAATGAGCAGTTCTTC
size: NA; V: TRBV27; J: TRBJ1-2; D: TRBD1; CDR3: CASSLGQGAKGNYGYTF; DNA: TGTGCCAGCAGTTTAGGACAGGGGGCCAAAGGAAACTATGGCTACACCTTC